Listed here are 8 T cell receptor beta chains from one sample, sequenced in a study of T-cell memory formation after mild COVID-19. MiXCR, run by TCRdb on the 5' RACE reads, gives a single entry per CDR3 protein. The top ten hold 27% of the sample, which has roughly 100,000 distinct CDR3 sequences, 12% seen once. Sequenced material: PBMCs or a T cell subset sorted from them (not recorded which). These receptors all stem from an adult woman who had mild COVID-19 (a few samples of this study predate the infection). Cell type and time point are not known.

The chain has TRBV6-5 and TRBJ1-5, with D possibly being TRBD1 (5 bases). Trimming left V 3 bases short and J 3 bases short, with 9 bases between. From germline, CDR1 is MNHEY and CDR2 SVGAGI. The CDR3 loop spans 14 amino acids. The CDR3 sequence: CASSYNRFNQPQHF. The DNA for the CDR3 is TGTGCCAGCAGTTATAACAGGTTCAATCAGCCCCAGCATTTT.

This clonotype was counted between two and nine times. The gene calls are TRBV11-3 and TRBJ2-1, with a tentative D call TRBD2 (6 bases). Germline CDR1 reads SGHNT; CDR2 reads YENEEA. V lost 5 bases to trimming and J lost 5 bases, with 19 bases between them. CDR3 length equals 16 residues. CDR3 amino acids: CASSIRLAKGNNEQFF. The DNA of the CDR3 is TGTGCCAGCAGCATCCGTCTAGCGAAGGGTAACAATGAGCAGTTCTTC.

This clonotype was counted only a few times. V usage is TRBV2 and J usage is TRBJ2-2; D is perhaps TRBD2 (5 bases). Trimming left V 11 bases short and J 5 bases short, with 12 bases between. The CDR3 contains 12 residues. Germline CDR1 SNHLY, CDR2 FYNNEI. CDR3 loop: CAGREGTGELFF. For the CDR3, the DNA is TGTGCCGGAAGAGAGGGAACCGGGGAGCTGTTTTTT. Supplemented by reference TRBV2 and TRBJ2-2, the full variable domain reads EPEVTQTPSHQVTQMGQEVILRCVPISNHLYFYWYRQILGQKVEFLVSFYNNEISEKSEIFDDQFSVERPDGSNFTLKIRSTKLEDSAMYFCAGREGTGELFFGEGSRLTVL.

V gene TRBV12-3 or TRBV12-4 combines with J gene TRBJ2-3; 10 bases map to TRBD2. The junction had 8 bases not matched to a gene; V was cut back by 6 bases and J by 2 bases. The CDR3 runs to 16 residues. CDR3 amino acids: CASSSNSGRFTDTQYF. In DNA, the CDR3 is TGTGCCAGCAGCTCTAATAGCGGGAGGTTCACAGATACGCAGTATTTT.

This clonotype was found a few times. The chain is built from TRBV12-3 or TRBV12-4 and TRBJ1-1; no definite D call. The CDR3 extends over 12 amino acids. Trimming cost V 1 base and J 7 bases, with 7 bases left between them. For the CDR3, the DNA is TGTGCCAGCAGTTTAGGTATTTATGAAGCTTTCTTT. This codes for CASSLGIYEAFF.

The rearrangement joins TRBV5-6 to TRBJ1-1; TRBD1 matches 9 bases. Unmatched junction bases numbered 6, after V lost 5 bases and J lost 7 bases. The CDR3 is 13 residues long. Germline CDR1 and CDR2: SGHDT and YYEEEE. CDR3 nucleotide sequence: TGTGCCAGCAGATCCGGGACAGGGATTGAAGCTTTCTTT. This gives the protein CASRSGTGIEAFF.

This clonotype was counted many times. CDR3 residues: CASSWTGPTYEQYF. The CDR3 bases are TGCGCCAGCAGCTGGACAGGGCCTACCTACGAGCAGTACTTC. The chain joins TRBV5-1 to TRBJ2-7; 8 nucleotides align to TRBD1. Germline V gene lookup returns CDR1 SGHRS and CDR2 YFSETQ. V shed 3 bases, J shed 2 bases, and the junction held 4 bases outside the gene matches. CDR3 size: 14 residues.

This clonotype was seen a few times. V usage is TRBV29-1 and J usage is TRBJ1-2; TRBD1 matches 8 bases. V lost 4 bases to trimming and J lost 4 bases; unmatched junction nucleotides: 8. The CDR3 spans 14 residues. Germline V gives CDR1 SQVTM, CDR2 ANQGSEA. CDR3 amino acids: CSVGKGRGLYGYTF. The CDR3 region has the DNA TGCAGCGTTGGAAAGGGCAGGGGGCTCTATGGCTACACCTTC.